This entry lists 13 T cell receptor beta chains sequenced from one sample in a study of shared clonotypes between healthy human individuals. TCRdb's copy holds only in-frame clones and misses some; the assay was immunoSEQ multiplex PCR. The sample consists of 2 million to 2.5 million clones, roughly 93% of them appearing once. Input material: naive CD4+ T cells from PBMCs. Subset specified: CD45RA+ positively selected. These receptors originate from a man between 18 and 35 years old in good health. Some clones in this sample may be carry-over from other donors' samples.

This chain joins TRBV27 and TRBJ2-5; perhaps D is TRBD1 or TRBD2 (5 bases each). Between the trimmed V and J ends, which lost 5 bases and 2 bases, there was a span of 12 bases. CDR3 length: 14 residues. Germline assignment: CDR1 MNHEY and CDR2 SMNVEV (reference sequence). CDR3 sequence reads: CASSNYRRQETQYF. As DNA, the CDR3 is TGTGCCAGCAGTAACTACAGGAGGCAAGAGACCCAGTACTTC.

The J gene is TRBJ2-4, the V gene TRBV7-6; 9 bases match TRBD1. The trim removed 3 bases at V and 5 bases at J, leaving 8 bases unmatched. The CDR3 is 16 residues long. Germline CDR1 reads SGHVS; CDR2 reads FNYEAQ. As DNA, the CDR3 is TGTGCCAGCAGCTTGGGGACAGGGCGGACGGAAAACATTCAGTACTTC. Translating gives CASSLGTGRTENIQYF.

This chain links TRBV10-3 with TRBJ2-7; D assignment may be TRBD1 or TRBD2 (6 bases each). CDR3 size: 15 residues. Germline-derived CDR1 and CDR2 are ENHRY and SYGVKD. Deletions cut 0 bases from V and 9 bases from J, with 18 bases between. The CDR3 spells CAISESGGLAHGQYF. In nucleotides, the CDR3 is TGTGCCATCAGTGAGTCCGGGGGCCTAGCTCATGGGCAGTACTTC.

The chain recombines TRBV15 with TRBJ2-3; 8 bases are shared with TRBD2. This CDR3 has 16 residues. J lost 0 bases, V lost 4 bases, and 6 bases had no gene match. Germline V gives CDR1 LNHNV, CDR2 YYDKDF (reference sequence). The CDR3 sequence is CATSNRPSGSTDTQYF. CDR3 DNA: TGTGCCACCAGCAATCGTCCTAGCGGGAGCACAGATACGCAGTATTTT.

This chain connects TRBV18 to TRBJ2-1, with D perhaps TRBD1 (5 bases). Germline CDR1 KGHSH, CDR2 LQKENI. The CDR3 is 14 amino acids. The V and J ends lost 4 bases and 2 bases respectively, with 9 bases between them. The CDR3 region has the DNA TGTGCCAGCTCACAGGGGCTTACCTACAATGAGCAGTTCTTC. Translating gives CASSQGLTYNEQFF.

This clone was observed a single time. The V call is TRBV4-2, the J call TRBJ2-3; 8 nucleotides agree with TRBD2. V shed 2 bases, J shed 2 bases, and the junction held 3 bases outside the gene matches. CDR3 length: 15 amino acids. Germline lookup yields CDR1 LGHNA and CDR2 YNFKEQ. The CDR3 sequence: CASSQPLAVTDTQYF. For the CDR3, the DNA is TGTGCCAGCAGCCAACCACTAGCGGTCACAGATACGCAGTATTTT.

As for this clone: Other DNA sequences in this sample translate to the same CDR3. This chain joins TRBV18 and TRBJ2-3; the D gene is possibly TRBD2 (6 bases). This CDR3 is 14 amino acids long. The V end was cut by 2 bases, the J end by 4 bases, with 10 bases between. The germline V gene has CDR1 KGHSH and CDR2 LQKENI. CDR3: CASSPSGGADTQYF. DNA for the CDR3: TGTGCCAGCTCACCATCAGGAGGGGCAGATACGCAGTATTTT.

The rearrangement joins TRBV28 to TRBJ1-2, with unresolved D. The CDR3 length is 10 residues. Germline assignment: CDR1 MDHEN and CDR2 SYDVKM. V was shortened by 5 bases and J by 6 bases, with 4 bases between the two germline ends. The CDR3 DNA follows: TGTGCCAGCAGTCAGCATGGCTACACCTTC. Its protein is CASSQHGYTF.

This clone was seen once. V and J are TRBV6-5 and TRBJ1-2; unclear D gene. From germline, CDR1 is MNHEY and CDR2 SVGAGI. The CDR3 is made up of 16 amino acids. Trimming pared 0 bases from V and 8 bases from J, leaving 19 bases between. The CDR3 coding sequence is TGTGCCAGCAGTTACTCGATAGCTACACTCTCTATGGGCTACACCTTC. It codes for CASSYSIATLSMGYTF.

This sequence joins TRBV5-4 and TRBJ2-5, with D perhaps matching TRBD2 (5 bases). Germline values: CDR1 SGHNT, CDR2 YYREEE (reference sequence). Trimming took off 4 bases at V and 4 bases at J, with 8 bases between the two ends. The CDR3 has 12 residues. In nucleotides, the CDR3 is TGTGCCAGCAGCGAAGGAGGAGAGACCCAGTACTTC. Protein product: CASSEGGETQYF.

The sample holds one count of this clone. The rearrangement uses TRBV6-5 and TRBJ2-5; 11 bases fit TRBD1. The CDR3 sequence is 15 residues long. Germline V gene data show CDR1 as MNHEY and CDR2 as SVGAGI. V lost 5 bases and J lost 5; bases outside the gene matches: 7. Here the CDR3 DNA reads TGTGCCAGCAGTCAATCCGGACAGGGGGCGGAGACCCAGTACTTC. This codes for CASSQSGQGAETQYF.

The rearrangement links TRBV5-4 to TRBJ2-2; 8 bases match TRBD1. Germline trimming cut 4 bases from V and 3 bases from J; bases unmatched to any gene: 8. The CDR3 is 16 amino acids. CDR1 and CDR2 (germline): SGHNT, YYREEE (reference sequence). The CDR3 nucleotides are TGTGCCAGCAGCCTAGGGGACAGGAGAGACACCGGGGAGCTGTTTTTT. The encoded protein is CASSLGDRRDTGELFF.

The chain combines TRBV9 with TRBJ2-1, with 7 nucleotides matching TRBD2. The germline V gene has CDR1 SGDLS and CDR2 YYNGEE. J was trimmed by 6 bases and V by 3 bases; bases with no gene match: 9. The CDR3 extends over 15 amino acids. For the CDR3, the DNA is TGTGCCAGCAGCGCCGGGACTAATCCTCTCAATGAGCAGTTCTTC. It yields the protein CASSAGTNPLNEQFF.